Listed here are 20 T cell receptor beta chains from one sample, sequenced in a study of T cells after yellow fever vaccination. TCRdb itself ran the 5' RACE reads through MiXCR, one entry per CDR3 protein. Of roughly 500,000 distinct CDR3 sequences in the sample, less than 20% were seen once. Source: PBMCs, taken 15 days after the yellow fever booster vaccination. Every receptor here comes from a man between 25 and 39 years old who received the YFV17D yellow fever vaccine.

This clonotype was seen more than once but under ten times. The CDR3, as DNA: TGTGCCAGCTCACCAAGCGTGGGGGCCTGGAATGAGCAGTTCTTC. The encoded protein is CASSPSVGAWNEQFF. The chain carries TRBV18 and TRBJ2-1; D is possibly TRBD1 (6 bases). The germline CDR1 and CDR2 sequences are KGHSH and LQKENI. V lost 2 bases, J lost 7 bases, and 15 bases lay in between. CDR3 length: 15 residues. Looking up the rest from reference TRBV18 and TRBJ2-1 gives the full variable domain: NAGVMQNPRHLVRRRGQEARLRCSPMKGHSHVYWYRQLPEEGLKFMVYLQKENIIDESGMPKERFSAEFPKEGPSILRIQQVVRGDSAAYFCASSPSVGAWNEQFFGPGTRLTVL.

This clonotype was seen ten or more times. The chain recombines TRBV7-9 with TRBJ1-2; D gene ambiguous. CDR1 and CDR2 from the germline V gene are SEHNR and FQNEAQ (reference sequence). The length of the CDR3 is 13 residues. With 1 base removed from V and 13 bases from J, the gap between germline ends came to 16 bases. This CDR3 reads CASSLDFRASGTF. CDR3 in DNA: TGTGCCAGCAGCTTAGATTTTCGGGCGTCTGGCACCTTC.

This clonotype was counted only a few times. V gene TRBV28 combines with J gene TRBJ2-7; the D gene is possibly TRBD1 (6 bases). The CDR3 runs to 15 residues. Germline lookup yields CDR1 MDHEN and CDR2 SYDVKM. V was trimmed by 6 bases and J by 5 bases, leaving 20 bases between them. CDR3 DNA: TGTGCCAGCAGGGGATTCACAGGGAATCTCCACGAGCAGTACTTC. Protein sequence: CASRGFTGNLHEQYF.

The rearrangement uses TRBV15 and TRBJ2-1; maybe TRBD2 (5 bases). Germline CDR1 reads LNHNV; CDR2 reads YYDKDF (reference sequence). V lost 1 base to trimming and J lost 2 bases, with 9 bases between them. The length of the CDR3 is 15 residues. The CDR3 DNA follows: TGTGCCACCAGCAGAGCAGCGGAGCCCTACAATGAGCAGTTCTTC. Amino acids: CATSRAAEPYNEQFF.

This chain joins TRBV7-9 and TRBJ2-7; D remains unclear. The V end was cut by 5 bases, the J end by 5 bases, with 19 bases between. Germline CDR1 is SEHNR and CDR2 is FQNEAQ (reference sequence). The CDR3 covers 15 residues. The CDR3 is CASSHRPDPGDEQYF. CDR3 coding DNA: TGTGCCAGCAGCCACCGGCCGGACCCTGGGGACGAGCAGTACTTC.

This clonotype was seen a few times. This chain links TRBV18 with TRBJ2-5; TRBD2 is a possible D gene (6 bases). The CDR3 is 13 amino acids. Trimming stripped 3 bases from V and 5 bases from J, with 10 bases between. Germline loops: CDR1 KGHSH, CDR2 LQKENI. CDR3 bases: TGTGCCAGCTCACCGCGGGACGAGGAGACCCAGTACTTC. It yields the protein CASSPRDEETQYF. Filled out from reference TRBV18 and TRBJ2-5, the complete variable domain reads NAGVMQNPRHLVRRRGQEARLRCSPMKGHSHVYWYRQLPEEGLKFMVYLQKENIIDESGMPKERFSAEFPKEGPSILRIQQVVRGDSAAYFCASSPRDEETQYFGPGTRLLVL.

The V and J genes are TRBV19 and TRBJ2-3, with 7 bases identical to TRBD1. The germline V gene encodes CDR1 LNHDA and CDR2 SQIVND (reference sequence). V dropped 9 bases and J dropped 2; count of bases not matched to a gene: 14. The CDR3 contains 16 residues. CDR3 sequence (DNA): TGTGCCAGCAGACAGGGATCCTTCCGCGTCACAGATACGCAGTATTTT. Protein product: CASRQGSFRVTDTQYF.

CDR3 nucleotide sequence: TGCAGTGCGAGCCCCCTGGTGCACAATGAGCAGTTCTTC. Translating gives CSASPLVHNEQFF. This chain connects TRBV20-1 to TRBJ2-1; D not resolved. This CDR3 comprises 13 residues. V was clipped by 6 bases and J by 5 bases, with 14 bases between them. CDR1 DFQATT and CDR2 SNEGSKA come from the germline V gene (reference sequence).

The chain carries TRBV2 and TRBJ2-2; 7 positions agree with TRBD1. CDR3 length equals 15 residues. Germline loops: CDR1 SNHLY, CDR2 FYNNEI. J was trimmed by 6 bases and V by 5 bases; bases with no gene match: 9. CDR3 DNA sequence: TGTGCCAGCAGTCAAGGACAGGTTCTGGCCGGGGAGCTGTTTTTT. Translating gives CASSQGQVLAGELFF.

This clonotype came up once. Mismatch with germline at one junction end may stem from a read error. The chain couples TRBV11-2 to TRBJ2-7; maybe TRBD2 (5 bases). CDR1 is SGHAT, CDR2 FQNNGV, per germline. This CDR3 is 14 amino acids long. As DNA, the CDR3 is TGTTCCAGCAGCTTATTACCGAGGGACTACGAGCAGTACTTC. Residues: CSSSLLPRDYEQYF.

This chain uses TRBV19 with TRBJ2-3, with D perhaps matching TRBD1 or TRBD2 (6 bases each). Germline assignment: CDR1 LNHDA and CDR2 SQIVND (reference sequence). The V end lost 3 bases, the J end lost 4 bases, and 20 bases lay between the germline ends. This CDR3 region has 17 residues. This CDR3 reads CASSIDARGRSPDTQYF. CDR3 DNA: TGTGCCAGTAGTATTGATGCCCGGGGGCGATCCCCAGATACGCAGTATTTT.

This clonotype occurred once. The chain couples TRBV19 to TRBJ2-1; D might be TRBD1 or TRBD2, each matching 5 bases. Germline V gene sequence: CDR1 LNHDA, CDR2 SQIVND (reference sequence). This CDR3 is built from 14 residues. V was cut by 5 bases and J by 1 base, with 9 bases left in between. The CDR3 sequence: CASSWDASYNEQFF. The CDR3 nucleotides are TGTGCCAGTAGTTGGGACGCATCCTACAATGAGCAGTTCTTC.

V gene TRBV20-1 combines with J gene TRBJ2-1, with TRBD2 identical over 7 bases. This CDR3 spans 14 amino acids. V shed 4 bases, J shed 6 bases, and the junction held 9 bases outside the gene matches. Germline CDR1 and CDR2: DFQATT and SNEGSKA (reference sequence). CDR3 sequence reads: CSAKPSGTSNEQFF. The CDR3 nucleotides are TGCAGTGCTAAACCAAGCGGGACGTCCAATGAGCAGTTCTTC.

The chain couples TRBV5-5 to TRBJ2-7; 8 nucleotides align to TRBD2. V lost 1 base to trimming and J lost 3 bases; unmatched junction nucleotides: 6. Germline CDR1 is SGHKS and CDR2 is YYEKEE (reference sequence). The CDR3 length is 15 residues. The CDR3 DNA sequence: TGTGCCAGCAGCTTGACTAGCGGAAGCCACTACGAGCAGTACTTC. Protein sequence: CASSLTSGSHYEQYF.

The rearrangement joins TRBV6-2 or TRBV6-3 to TRBJ2-3; 7 nucleotides align to TRBD1. With V trimmed by 2 bases and J by 2 bases, 4 bases remained unmatched. Germline CDR1 MNHEY, CDR2 SVGEGT. The CDR3 is made up of 15 amino acids. The CDR3 bases are TGTGCCAGCAGTTACGCCGGGACAGACACAGATACGCAGTATTTT. Its protein is CASSYAGTDTDTQYF.

The chain joins TRBV24-1 to TRBJ2-1; TRBD1 might be the D (6 bases). The CDR3 is 17 residues long. Germline CDR1 reads KGHDR; CDR2 reads SFDVKD. V lost 0 bases and J lost 7, with 18 bases in between. DNA for the CDR3: TGTGCCACCAGTGATTTGCCCGGGGCAGGGGATAGTAATGAGCAGTTCTTC. Encoded protein: CATSDLPGAGDSNEQFF.

The chain couples TRBV5-1 to TRBJ2-6, with D perhaps matching TRBD2 (5 bases). Germline values: CDR1 SGHRS, CDR2 YFSETQ. V was trimmed by 6 bases and J by 2 bases, leaving 9 bases between them. This CDR3 has 14 amino acids. This chain's CDR3 is CASKAEPGANVLTF. The DNA of the CDR3 is TGCGCCAGCAAAGCGGAACCTGGGGCCAACGTCCTGACTTTC.

V usage is TRBV7-2 and J usage is TRBJ2-7, with 9 bases aligning to TRBD2. Germline trimming cut 4 bases from V and 2 bases from J; bases unmatched to any gene: 3. Germline CDR1 reads SGHTA; CDR2 reads FQGNSA. This CDR3 comprises 14 residues. The CDR3 region has the DNA TGTGCCAGCAGCTCTAGCGGGAAGGCCTACGAGCAGTACTTC. Amino acid sequence: CASSSSGKAYEQYF.

This clonotype was detected a few times. J is TRBJ2-7 and V is TRBV4-1, with a tentative D call TRBD1 (6 bases). The V gene's germline CDR1 is MGHRA and CDR2 YSYEKL. Trimming took 4 bases from V and 2 from J, leaving 12 bases between them. CDR3 length: 14 amino acids. This chain's CDR3 is CASSRQDGTYEQYF. CDR3 sequence (DNA): TGCGCCAGCAGCCGACAGGACGGAACCTACGAGCAGTACTTC.

This clonotype was seen a few times. The chain is built from TRBV7-2 and TRBJ1-4; TRBD1 is a possible D gene (5 bases). Germline V gene sequence: CDR1 SGHTA, CDR2 FQGNSA. The V and J ends lost 5 bases and 4 bases respectively, with 14 bases between them. The CDR3 sequence is 15 residues long. CDR3: CASSRTGPYNEKLFF. The DNA for the CDR3 is TGTGCCAGCAGCCGCACAGGACCATATAATGAAAAACTGTTTTTT.